The rows below give T cell receptor beta chains drawn from one sample of a study of graft-versus-host responses after intestinal transplantation. The data were produced by immunoSEQ multiplex PCR, yet TCRdb's version contains in-frame clones alone and is incomplete. This sample has about 110,000 clones, with 90% to 95% found just once. Antigens for these TCRs are unknown. This sample comprised unstimulated CD8+ T cells sorted from spleen or lymph node cells, obtained before intestinal transplant. The receptors originated from a human donor who received an intestinal transplant. Both conserved end residues are part of each CDR3. The D gene is left open where the match is weak. Part of the rows lack a size; the others show once, few, many or a class for expanded clones.

abundance: -
j_gene: TRBJ2-3
v_gene: TRBV6-5
d_gene: -
CDR3nt: TGTGCCAGCAGTTTCAGACAGTCAGATACGCAGTATTTT
CDR3aa: CASSFRQSDTQYF

abundance: once
j_gene: TRBJ2-1
v_gene: TRBV10-3
d_gene: TRBD2
CDR3nt: TGTGCCATCAGGACTAGCGGAGGCCACAATGAGCAGTTCTTC
CDR3aa: CAIRTSGGHNEQFF

abundance: -
j_gene: TRBJ2-7
v_gene: TRBV5-4
d_gene: -
CDR3nt: TGTGCCAGCAGCCCGATAGGGGACCTCTACGAGCAGTACTTC
CDR3aa: CASSPIGDLYEQYF

abundance: -
j_gene: TRBJ2-3
v_gene: TRBV10-3
d_gene: -
CDR3nt: TGTGCCATCAGTGCAGGGGACACGCAGTATTTT
CDR3aa: CAISAGDTQYF

abundance: -
j_gene: TRBJ2-7
v_gene: TRBV19
d_gene: -
CDR3nt: TGTGCCAGTAGTATGGGGACTTCCTACGAGCAGTACTTC
CDR3aa: CASSMGTSYEQYF

abundance: -
j_gene: TRBJ2-7
v_gene: TRBV10-2
d_gene: -
CDR3nt: TGCGCCAGCAGCGAGGGACTGACTCCCCTAGCGTACGAGCAGTACTTC
CDR3aa: CASSEGLTPLAYEQYF

abundance: -
j_gene: TRBJ1-3
v_gene: TRBV10-2
d_gene: -
CDR3nt: TGCGCCAGCAGTGACAGGACAGCAACTGGAAACACCATATATTTT
CDR3aa: CASSDRTATGNTIYF

abundance: -
j_gene: TRBJ2-3
v_gene: TRBV9
d_gene: TRBD2
CDR3nt: TGTGCCAGCAGCTCTAGCGGGAACACAGATACGCAGTATTTT
CDR3aa: CASSSSGNTDTQYF

abundance: -
j_gene: TRBJ2-1
v_gene: TRBV4-1
d_gene: -
CDR3nt: TGCGCCAGCAGCCAAGAGCAAGGTGACAGCATGAACAATGAGCAGTTCTTC
CDR3aa: CASSQEQGDSMNNEQFF

abundance: -
j_gene: TRBJ1-5
v_gene: TRBV19
d_gene: TRBD1
CDR3nt: TGTGCCAGTAGTACCCTAACAGGGGTGGGGAGCAATCAGCCCCAGCATTTT
CDR3aa: CASSTLTGVGSNQPQHF

abundance: -
j_gene: TRBJ2-5
v_gene: TRBV10-2
d_gene: -
CDR3nt: TGCGCCAGCAGTGAGAGACAGGACCCGAGAACCCAGTACTTC
CDR3aa: CASSERQDPRTQYF

abundance: -
j_gene: TRBJ2-1
v_gene: TRBV11-2
d_gene: TRBD2
CDR3nt: TGTGCCAGCAGTCACGGACTAGCGGGAACTAATGAGCAGTTCTTC
CDR3aa: CASSHGLAGTNEQFF

abundance: -
j_gene: TRBJ1-2
v_gene: TRBV6-5
d_gene: TRBD1
CDR3nt: TGTGCCAGCAGTTTAAATCAGGGGGCGTATAACTATGGCTACACCTTC
CDR3aa: CASSLNQGAYNYGYTF

abundance: -
j_gene: TRBJ2-5
v_gene: TRBV7-3
d_gene: -
CDR3nt: TGTGCCAGCAGCACCGGGGTCCGGGAGACCCAGTACTTC
CDR3aa: CASSTGVRETQYF

abundance: -
j_gene: TRBJ2-4
v_gene: TRBV19
d_gene: TRBD2
CDR3nt: TGTGCCAGTAGTATCTCGGGGTACGGGGGGAAAAACATTCAGTACTTC
CDR3aa: CASSISGYGGKNIQYF

abundance: -
j_gene: TRBJ1-2
v_gene: TRBV5-8
d_gene: -
CDR3nt: TGTGCCAGCAGCTTGGGGCTCACCACCGGGCTCACCTTC
CDR3aa: CASSLGLTTGLTF

abundance: -
j_gene: TRBJ2-7
v_gene: TRBV9
d_gene: TRBD1
CDR3nt: TGTGCCAGCAGCGTAGCTGGGACAGGGGGTTTCGACGAGCAGTACTTC
CDR3aa: CASSVAGTGGFDEQYF

abundance: -
j_gene: TRBJ2-7
v_gene: TRBV5-6
d_gene: -
CDR3nt: TGTGCCAGCAGCTTGCACCCCTACGAGCAGTACTTC
CDR3aa: CASSLHPYEQYF

abundance: -
j_gene: TRBJ2-1
v_gene: TRBV7-9
d_gene: -
CDR3nt: TGTGCCAGCAGCCTCGGGCAAGAGCAGTTCTTC
CDR3aa: CASSLGQEQFF

abundance: -
j_gene: TRBJ2-7
v_gene: TRBV6-1
d_gene: TRBD2
CDR3nt: TGTGCCAGCAGCGACGGGACTAGCGGGAACGAGCAGTACTTC
CDR3aa: CASSDGTSGNEQYF

abundance: -
j_gene: TRBJ1-1
v_gene: TRBV6-5
d_gene: -
CDR3nt: TGTGCCAGCAACTGGCGTAGTCCGAACACTGAAGCTTTCTTT
CDR3aa: CASNWRSPNTEAFF

abundance: few
j_gene: TRBJ1-4
v_gene: TRBV19
d_gene: -
CDR3nt: TGTGCCAGTAGCACCGGGCTGGCAACTAATGAAAAACTGTTTTTT
CDR3aa: CASSTGLATNEKLFF

abundance: -
j_gene: TRBJ2-7
v_gene: TRBV7-9
d_gene: TRBD1
CDR3nt: TGTGCCAGCACCGCTACCGGGACAGGGGATTGGAACTCCTACGAGCAGTACTTC
CDR3aa: CASTATGTGDWNSYEQYF

abundance: -
j_gene: TRBJ2-7
v_gene: TRBV7-9
d_gene: -
CDR3nt: TGTGCCAGCAGCTTAGGGGTAGCAGGTACCTACGAGCAGTACTTC
CDR3aa: CASSLGVAGTYEQYF

abundance: -
j_gene: TRBJ2-7
v_gene: TRBV9
d_gene: -
CDR3nt: TGTGCCAGCAGCGTAGGCCCAGGGGAGGACTACGAGCAGTACTTC
CDR3aa: CASSVGPGEDYEQYF

abundance: once
j_gene: TRBJ2-7
v_gene: TRBV27
d_gene: -
CDR3nt: TGTGCCAGCAGTTTATCTACCTGGGGATACGAGCAGTACTTC
CDR3aa: CASSLSTWGYEQYF

abundance: -
j_gene: TRBJ1-2
v_gene: TRBV4-2
d_gene: -
CDR3nt: TGTGCCAGCAGCCAAGAGGTTGAGTATGGCTACACCTTC
CDR3aa: CASSQEVEYGYTF

abundance: -
j_gene: TRBJ2-1
v_gene: TRBV7-2
d_gene: TRBD2
CDR3nt: TGTGCCAGCAGCTTAGAATCCGGGAGGGACAATGAGCAGTTCTTC
CDR3aa: CASSLESGRDNEQFF

abundance: -
j_gene: TRBJ1-5
v_gene: TRBV2
d_gene: -
CDR3nt: TGTGCCAGCAGCCTACCGGGGCCTAATCAGCCCCAGCATTTT
CDR3aa: CASSLPGPNQPQHF

abundance: -
j_gene: TRBJ2-5
v_gene: TRBV7-9
d_gene: TRBD2
CDR3nt: TGTGCCAGCAGCTTAGGGGCATGGGGGGGAGAGCTCCAAGAGACCCAGTACTTC
CDR3aa: CASSLGAWGGELQETQYF

abundance: -
j_gene: TRBJ2-7
v_gene: TRBV28
d_gene: TRBD1
CDR3nt: TGTGCCAGCAGGGGGGGACAGGCCTACGAGCAGTACTTC
CDR3aa: CASRGGQAYEQYF

abundance: -
j_gene: TRBJ2-3
v_gene: TRBV29-1
d_gene: -
CDR3nt: TGCAGCGCCCTTAGAAGGGCCACAGATACGCAGTATTTT
CDR3aa: CSALRRATDTQYF

abundance: -
j_gene: TRBJ2-1
v_gene: TRBV25-1
d_gene: TRBD1
CDR3nt: TGTGCCAGCAGCCAATACAGGGGGCTGTCCTACAATGAGCAGTTCTTC
CDR3aa: CASSQYRGLSYNEQFF

abundance: -
j_gene: TRBJ2-1
v_gene: TRBV27
d_gene: -
CDR3nt: TGTGCCAGCAGTTGGGACTCAGTAGGGAATGAGCAGTTCTTC
CDR3aa: CASSWDSVGNEQFF

abundance: -
j_gene: TRBJ2-5
v_gene: TRBV6-5
d_gene: TRBD1
CDR3nt: TGTGCCAGCAAGAGGACAGGGGAAGAGACCCAGTACTTC
CDR3aa: CASKRTGEETQYF

abundance: once
j_gene: TRBJ2-3
v_gene: TRBV6-1
d_gene: TRBD2
CDR3nt: TGTGCCAGCAGTGAACTAGCGGGAGGGCCAGACGCCGATACGCAGTATTTT
CDR3aa: CASSELAGGPDADTQYF

abundance: -
j_gene: TRBJ2-3
v_gene: TRBV7-9
d_gene: TRBD2
CDR3nt: TGTGCCAGCAGCTCTTGGACTAGCGGGAGCACAGATACGCAGTATTTT
CDR3aa: CASSSWTSGSTDTQYF

abundance: -
j_gene: TRBJ1-4
v_gene: TRBV28
d_gene: -
CDR3nt: TGTGCCAGCAGTTTGTCCATGGGTGAAAAACTGTTTTTT
CDR3aa: CASSLSMGEKLFF

abundance: -
j_gene: TRBJ1-1
v_gene: TRBV15
d_gene: TRBD1
CDR3nt: TGTGCCACCAGGGACAGGTTGAACACTGAAGCTTTCTTT
CDR3aa: CATRDRLNTEAFF

abundance: -
j_gene: TRBJ2-7
v_gene: TRBV30
d_gene: -
CDR3nt: TGTGCCTGGGCCGACGGCTCCTACGAGCAGTACTTC
CDR3aa: CAWADGSYEQYF

abundance: -
j_gene: TRBJ2-7
v_gene: TRBV5-5
d_gene: TRBD1
CDR3nt: TGTGCCAGCAGCCCAACGACAGGGTCGTACTACGAGCAGTACTTC
CDR3aa: CASSPTTGSYYEQYF

abundance: -
j_gene: TRBJ2-7
v_gene: TRBV27
d_gene: TRBD1
CDR3nt: TGTGCCAGCAGTTTAAGAAACCGGGACAGGGGGTACGAGCAGTACTTC
CDR3aa: CASSLRNRDRGYEQYF

abundance: -
j_gene: TRBJ1-5
v_gene: TRBV10-3
d_gene: -
CDR3nt: TGTGCCCATGGCGGCGGCGGCAATCAGCCCCAGCATTTT
CDR3aa: CAHGGGGNQPQHF

abundance: -
j_gene: TRBJ1-2
v_gene: TRBV6-5
d_gene: -
CDR3nt: TGTGCCAGCAGTTACCCCGGGGGGTATGGCTACACCTTC
CDR3aa: CASSYPGGYGYTF

abundance: -
j_gene: TRBJ2-5
v_gene: TRBV11-2
d_gene: -
CDR3nt: TGTGCCAGCGCCATAACGGAGGGCCACCAAGAGACCCAGTACTTC
CDR3aa: CASAITEGHQETQYF

abundance: -
j_gene: TRBJ2-7
v_gene: TRBV7-6
d_gene: TRBD1
CDR3nt: TGTGCCAGCAGCCCGGACAGGGGCAACGAGCAGTACTTC
CDR3aa: CASSPDRGNEQYF

abundance: -
j_gene: TRBJ1-3
v_gene: TRBV11-1
d_gene: TRBD1
CDR3nt: TGTGCCAGCAGCCAGACAGGGGGCTGTTGGGGAAACACCATATATTTT
CDR3aa: CASSQTGGCWGNTIYF

abundance: -
j_gene: TRBJ2-7
v_gene: TRBV5-6
d_gene: -
CDR3nt: TGTGCCAGCAGCTTGGTCGGGCGTGCCTACGAGCAGTACTTC
CDR3aa: CASSLVGRAYEQYF

abundance: -
j_gene: TRBJ2-1
v_gene: TRBV10-2
d_gene: -
CDR3nt: TGCGCCAGCAGTAAGAGGATGCGAGGGGCCGATGAGCAGTTCTTC
CDR3aa: CASSKRMRGADEQFF

abundance: -
j_gene: TRBJ2-3
v_gene: TRBV4-1
d_gene: TRBD1
CDR3nt: TGCGCCAGCAGCCAATCGGGACAGGGAGGAGGGGATACGCAGTATTTT
CDR3aa: CASSQSGQGGGDTQYF

abundance: -
j_gene: TRBJ2-7
v_gene: TRBV19
d_gene: -
CDR3nt: TGTGCCAGTAGTCCCCTCGGGGCAGGGGGGCACTACGAGCAGTACTTC
CDR3aa: CASSPLGAGGHYEQYF

abundance: -
j_gene: TRBJ2-5
v_gene: TRBV11-2
d_gene: TRBD2
CDR3nt: TGTGCCAGCAGCTTTGAAATGGCTAGCGGGACAACCCAGTACTTC
CDR3aa: CASSFEMASGTTQYF

abundance: -
j_gene: TRBJ1-3
v_gene: TRBV30
d_gene: -
CDR3nt: TGTGCCTGGAGTGGTCTCGAGAGTGTAGACACCATATATTTT
CDR3aa: CAWSGLESVDTIYF

abundance: -
j_gene: TRBJ2-2
v_gene: TRBV7-8
d_gene: TRBD2
CDR3nt: TGTGCCAGCAGCGTAAGACTAGCGGGAGCGGACGGGGAGCTGTTTTTT
CDR3aa: CASSVRLAGADGELFF

abundance: -
j_gene: TRBJ2-6
v_gene: TRBV6-5
d_gene: -
CDR3nt: TGTGCCAGCAGTTACTCTGGGGCCAACGTCCTGACTTTC
CDR3aa: CASSYSGANVLTF